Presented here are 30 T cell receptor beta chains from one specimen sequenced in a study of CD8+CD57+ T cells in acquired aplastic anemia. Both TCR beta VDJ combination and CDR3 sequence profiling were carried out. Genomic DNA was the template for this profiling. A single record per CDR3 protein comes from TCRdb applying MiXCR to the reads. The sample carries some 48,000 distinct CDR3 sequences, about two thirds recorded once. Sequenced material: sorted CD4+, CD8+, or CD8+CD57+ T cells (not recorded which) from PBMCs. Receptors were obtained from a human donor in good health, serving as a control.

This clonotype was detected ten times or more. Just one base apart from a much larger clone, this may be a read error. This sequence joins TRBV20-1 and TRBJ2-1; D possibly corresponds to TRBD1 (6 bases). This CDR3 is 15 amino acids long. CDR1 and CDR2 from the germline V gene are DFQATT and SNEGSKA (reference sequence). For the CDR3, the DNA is TGCAGTGCTAGAGGGACAGAGCTCTCCCACAATGAGCAGTTCTTC. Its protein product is CSARGTELSHNEQFF.

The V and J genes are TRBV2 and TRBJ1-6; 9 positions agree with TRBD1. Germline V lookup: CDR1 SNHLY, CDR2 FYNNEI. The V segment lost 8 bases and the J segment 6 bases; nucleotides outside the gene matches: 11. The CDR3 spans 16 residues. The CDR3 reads CASRKDRGGRNSPLHF. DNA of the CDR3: TGTGCCAGCCGGAAGGACAGGGGAGGACGTAATTCACCCCTCCACTTT. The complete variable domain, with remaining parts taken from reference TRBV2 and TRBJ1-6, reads EPEVTQTPSHQVTQMGQEVILRCVPISNHLYFYWYRQILGQKVEFLVSFYNNEISEKSEIFDDQFSVERPDGSNFTLKIRSTKLEDSAMYFCASRKDRGGRNSPLHFGNGTRLTVT.

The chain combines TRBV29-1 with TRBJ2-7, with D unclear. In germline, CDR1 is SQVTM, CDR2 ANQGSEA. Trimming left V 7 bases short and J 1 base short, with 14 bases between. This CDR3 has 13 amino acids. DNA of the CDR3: TGCAGCGGAAAGCAGGCGTCGTCCTACGAGCAGTACTTC. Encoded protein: CSGKQASSYEQYF.

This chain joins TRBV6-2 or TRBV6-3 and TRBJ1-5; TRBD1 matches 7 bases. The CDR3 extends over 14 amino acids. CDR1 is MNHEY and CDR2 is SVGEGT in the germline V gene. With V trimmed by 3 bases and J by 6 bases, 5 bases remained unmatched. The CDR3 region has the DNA TGTGCCAGCAGTTATTCGGCAGGGGGTCAGCCCCAGCATTTT. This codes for CASSYSAGGQPQHF.

The CDR3 DNA reads as TGTGCCAGCAGCTTTGGGATCATTTCACCCCTCCACTTT. This codes for CASSFGIISPLHF. The chain combines TRBV7-6 with TRBJ1-6; D is ambiguous. V was shortened by 3 bases and J by 9 bases, with 9 bases between the two germline ends. CDR1 is SGHVS, CDR2 FNYEAQ, per germline. The CDR3 sequence is 13 residues long.

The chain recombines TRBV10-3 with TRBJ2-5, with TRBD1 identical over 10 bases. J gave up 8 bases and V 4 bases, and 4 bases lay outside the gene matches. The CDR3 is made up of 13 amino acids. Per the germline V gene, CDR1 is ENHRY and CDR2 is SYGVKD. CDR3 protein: CAISGGTGDTQYF. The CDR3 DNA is TGTGCCATCAGTGGGGGGACAGGGGACACCCAGTACTTC.

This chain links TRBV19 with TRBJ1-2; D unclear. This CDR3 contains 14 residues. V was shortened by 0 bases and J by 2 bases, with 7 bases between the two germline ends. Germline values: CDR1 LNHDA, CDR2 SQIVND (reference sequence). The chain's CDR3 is CASSIDRGNYGYTF. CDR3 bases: TGTGCCAGTAGTATAGATCGGGGAAACTATGGCTACACCTTC.

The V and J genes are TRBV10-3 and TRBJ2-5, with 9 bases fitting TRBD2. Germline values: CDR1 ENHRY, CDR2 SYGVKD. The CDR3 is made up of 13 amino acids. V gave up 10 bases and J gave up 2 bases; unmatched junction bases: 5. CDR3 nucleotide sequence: TGTGCCACCTCCCTAGCGGGGCAAGAGACCCAGTACTTC. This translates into CATSLAGQETQYF.

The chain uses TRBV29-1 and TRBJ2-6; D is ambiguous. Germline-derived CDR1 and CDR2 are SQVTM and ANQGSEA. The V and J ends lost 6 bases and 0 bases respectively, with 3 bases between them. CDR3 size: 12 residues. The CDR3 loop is CSVNSGANVLTF. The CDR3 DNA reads TGCAGCGTAAACTCTGGGGCCAACGTCCTGACTTTC.

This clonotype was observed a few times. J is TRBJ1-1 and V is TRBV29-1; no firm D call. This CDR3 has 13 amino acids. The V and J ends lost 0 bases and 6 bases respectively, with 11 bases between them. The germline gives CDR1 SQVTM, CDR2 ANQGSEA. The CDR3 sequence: CSVEDTNGAEAFF. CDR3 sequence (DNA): TGCAGCGTTGAAGACACTAACGGGGCTGAAGCTTTCTTT.

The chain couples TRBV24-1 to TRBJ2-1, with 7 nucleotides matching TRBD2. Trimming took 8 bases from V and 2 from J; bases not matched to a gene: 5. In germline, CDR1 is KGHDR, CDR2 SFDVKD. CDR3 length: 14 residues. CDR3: CATMASGTYNEQFF. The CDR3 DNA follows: TGTGCCACCATGGCTAGCGGTACCTACAATGAGCAGTTCTTC.

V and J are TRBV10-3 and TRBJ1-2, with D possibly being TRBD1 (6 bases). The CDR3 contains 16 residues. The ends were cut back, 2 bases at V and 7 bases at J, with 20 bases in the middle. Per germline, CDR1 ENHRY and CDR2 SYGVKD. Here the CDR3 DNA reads TGTGCCATCAGTGAGCCTACAATTCCAGGGGTGTTTGGCTACACCTTC. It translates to CAISEPTIPGVFGYTF.

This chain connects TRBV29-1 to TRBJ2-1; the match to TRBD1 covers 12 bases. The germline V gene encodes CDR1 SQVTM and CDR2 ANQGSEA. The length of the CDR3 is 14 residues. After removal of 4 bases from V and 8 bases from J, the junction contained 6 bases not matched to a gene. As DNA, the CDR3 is TGCAGCGTTGGCCCCGGGACAGGGGGCGATGAGCAGTTCTTC. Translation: CSVGPGTGGDEQFF.

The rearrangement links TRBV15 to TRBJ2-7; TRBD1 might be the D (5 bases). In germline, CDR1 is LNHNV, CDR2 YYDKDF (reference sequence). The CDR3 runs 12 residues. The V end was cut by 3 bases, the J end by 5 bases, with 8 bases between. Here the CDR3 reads CATSRVRDEQYF. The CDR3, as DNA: TGTGCCACCAGCAGGGTCAGGGACGAGCAGTACTTC.

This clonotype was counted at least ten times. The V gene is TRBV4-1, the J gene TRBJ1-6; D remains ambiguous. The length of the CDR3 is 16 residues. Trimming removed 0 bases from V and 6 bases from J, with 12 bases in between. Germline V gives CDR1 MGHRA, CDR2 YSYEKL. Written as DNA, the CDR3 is TGCGCCAGCAGCCAAGACGGAACCCGGTTTAATTCACCCCTCCACTTT. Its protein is CASSQDGTRFNSPLHF.

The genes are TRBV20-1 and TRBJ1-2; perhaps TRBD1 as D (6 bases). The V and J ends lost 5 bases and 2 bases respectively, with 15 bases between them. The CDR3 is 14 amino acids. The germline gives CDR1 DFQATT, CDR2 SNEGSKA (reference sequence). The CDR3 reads CSAYSEGGNYGYTF. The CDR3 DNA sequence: TGCAGTGCTTATTCCGAGGGGGGGAACTATGGCTACACCTTC.

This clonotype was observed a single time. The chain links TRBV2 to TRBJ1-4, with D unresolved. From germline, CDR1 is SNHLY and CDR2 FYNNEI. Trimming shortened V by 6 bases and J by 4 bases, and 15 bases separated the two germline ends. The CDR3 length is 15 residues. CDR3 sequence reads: CASRSQAMSNEKLFF. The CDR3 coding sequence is TGTGCCAGCAGATCGCAGGCCATGAGTAATGAAAAACTGTTTTTT.

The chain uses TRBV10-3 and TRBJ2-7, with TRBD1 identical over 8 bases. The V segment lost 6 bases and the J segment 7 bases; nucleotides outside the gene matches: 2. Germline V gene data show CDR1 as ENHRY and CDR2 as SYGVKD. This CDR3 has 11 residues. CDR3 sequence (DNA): TGTGCCATCAGGACAGGGGCTGAGCAGTACTTC. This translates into CAIRTGAEQYF.

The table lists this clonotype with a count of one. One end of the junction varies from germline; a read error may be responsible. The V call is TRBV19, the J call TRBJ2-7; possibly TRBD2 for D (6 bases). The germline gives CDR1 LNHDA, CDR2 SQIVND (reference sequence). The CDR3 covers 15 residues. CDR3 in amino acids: CASHAGGEGINEQHF. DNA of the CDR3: TGTGCCAGTCACGCCGGAGGGGAAGGGATTAATGAGCAGCACTTC.

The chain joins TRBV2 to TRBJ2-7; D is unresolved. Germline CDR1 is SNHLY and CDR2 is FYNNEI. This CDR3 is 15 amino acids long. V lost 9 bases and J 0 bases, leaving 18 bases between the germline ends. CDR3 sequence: CASSWGTPTSYEQYF. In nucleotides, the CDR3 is TGTGCCAGTAGTTGGGGTACACCGACCTCCTACGAGCAGTACTTC.

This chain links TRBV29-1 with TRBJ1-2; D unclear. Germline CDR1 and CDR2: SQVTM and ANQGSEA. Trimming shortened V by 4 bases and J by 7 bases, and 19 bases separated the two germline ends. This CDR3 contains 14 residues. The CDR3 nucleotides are TGCAGCGTTGGGTCACCAGGCCTAGCTGTTGGCTACACCTTC. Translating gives CSVGSPGLAVGYTF.

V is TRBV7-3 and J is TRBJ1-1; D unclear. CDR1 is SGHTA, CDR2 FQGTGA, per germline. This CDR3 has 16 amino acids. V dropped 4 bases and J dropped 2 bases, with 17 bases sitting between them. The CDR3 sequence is CASSSTNDVLNTEAFF. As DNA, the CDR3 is TGTGCCAGCAGCTCCACCAATGACGTATTAAACACTGAAGCTTTCTTT.

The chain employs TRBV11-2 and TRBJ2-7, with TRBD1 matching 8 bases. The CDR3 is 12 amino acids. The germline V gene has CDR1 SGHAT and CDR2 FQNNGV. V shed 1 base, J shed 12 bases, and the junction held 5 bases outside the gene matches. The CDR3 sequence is CASSLALGTGYF. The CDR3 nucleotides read TGTGCCAGCAGCTTAGCGCTTGGGACAGGGTACTTC. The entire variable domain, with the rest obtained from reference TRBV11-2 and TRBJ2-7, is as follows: EAGVAQSPRYKIIEKRQSVAFWCNPISGHATLYWYQQILGQGPKLLIQFQNNGVVDDSQLPKDRFSAERLKGVDSTLKIQPAKLEDSAVYLCASSLALGTGYFGPGTRLTVT.

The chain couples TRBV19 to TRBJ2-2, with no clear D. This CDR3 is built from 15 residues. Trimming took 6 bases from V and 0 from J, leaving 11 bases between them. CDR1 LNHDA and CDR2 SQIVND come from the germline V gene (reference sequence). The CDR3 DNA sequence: TGTGCCAGTAGCGGATTTACTACGAACACCGGGGAGCTGTTTTTT. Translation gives CASSGFTTNTGELFF.

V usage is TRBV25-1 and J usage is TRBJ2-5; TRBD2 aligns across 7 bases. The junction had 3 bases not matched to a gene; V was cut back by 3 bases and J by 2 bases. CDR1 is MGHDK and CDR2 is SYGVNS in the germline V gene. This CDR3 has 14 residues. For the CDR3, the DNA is TGTGCCAGCAGTGACTGGCGGGGGCAAGAGACCCAGTACTTC. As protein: CASSDWRGQETQYF.

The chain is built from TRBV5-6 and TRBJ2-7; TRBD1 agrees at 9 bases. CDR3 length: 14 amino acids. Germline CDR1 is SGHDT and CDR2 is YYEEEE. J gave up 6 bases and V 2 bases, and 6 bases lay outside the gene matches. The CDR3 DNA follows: TGTGCCAGCAGCTTAGGGACAGGGCAAGGCGAGCAGTACTTC. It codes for CASSLGTGQGEQYF. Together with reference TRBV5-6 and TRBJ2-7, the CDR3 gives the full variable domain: DAGVTQSPTHLIKTRGQQVTLRCSPKSGHDTVSWYQQALGQGPQFIFQYYEEEERQRGNFPDRFSGHQFPNYSSELNVNALLLGDSALYLCASSLGTGQGEQYFGPGTRLTVT.

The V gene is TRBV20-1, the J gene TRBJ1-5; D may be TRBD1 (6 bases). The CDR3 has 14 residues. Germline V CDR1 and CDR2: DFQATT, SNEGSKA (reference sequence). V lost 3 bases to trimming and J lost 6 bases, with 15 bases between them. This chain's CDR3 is CSAREGDIVQPQHF. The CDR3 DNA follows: TGCAGTGCTAGGGAGGGGGATATAGTTCAGCCCCAGCATTTT.

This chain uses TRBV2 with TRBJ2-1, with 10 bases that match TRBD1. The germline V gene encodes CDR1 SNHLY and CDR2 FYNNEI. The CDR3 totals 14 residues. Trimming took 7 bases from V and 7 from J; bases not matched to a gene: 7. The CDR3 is CASILGQGKNEQFF. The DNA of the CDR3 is TGTGCCAGCATCTTGGGACAGGGGAAGAATGAGCAGTTCTTC.

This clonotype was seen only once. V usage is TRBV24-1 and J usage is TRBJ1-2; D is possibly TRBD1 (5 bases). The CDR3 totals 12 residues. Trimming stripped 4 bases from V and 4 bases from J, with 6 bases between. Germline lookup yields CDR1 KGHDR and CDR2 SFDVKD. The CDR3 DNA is TGTGCCACCAGTGACGACAGCTATGGCTACACCTTC. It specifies CATSDDSYGYTF.

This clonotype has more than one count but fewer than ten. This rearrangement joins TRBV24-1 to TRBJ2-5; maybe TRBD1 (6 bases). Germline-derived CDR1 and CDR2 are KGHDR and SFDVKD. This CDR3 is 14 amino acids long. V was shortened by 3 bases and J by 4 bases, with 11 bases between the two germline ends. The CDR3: CATSDHRAAETQYF. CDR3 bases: TGTGCCACCAGTGATCACAGGGCCGCAGAGACCCAGTACTTC.